The clone carrying this T cell receptor (beta chain) occurred a few times. Alongside a J-beta primer mix, a sample-barcoded 5' primer served in a second PCR lasting roughly 6 to 11 cycles. TCRdb called the 5' RACE reads again in MiXCR, with one record for every CDR3 protein. Of about 600,000 distinct CDR3 sequences listed, 40% to 50% are singletons. The sample originates from a study of blood T cells in healthy people across ages. Researchers isolated at least 7 million PBMCs per sample. The ends were cut back, 1 base at V and 6 bases at J, with 19 bases in the middle. The V gene's germline CDR1 is MNHEY and CDR2 SMNVEV (reference sequence). The CDR3 is 16 residues long.

The chain combines TRBV27 with TRBJ2-7; TRBD1 or TRBD2 may be the D gene (5 bases each). The TCR sequence derives from an elderly man in good health. Sequenced material: blood. The CDR3 loop reads CASSLFGTNNEGEQYF. Here the CDR3 DNA reads TGTGCCAGCAGTTTATTTGGGACCAACAACGAGGGCGAGCAGTACTTC.